Listed below are T cell receptor beta chains from one sample, sequenced in a study of brain T cells in children with intractable seizures. Profiling relied on immunoSEQ multiplex PCR, and the TCRdb table lists in-frame clones only, not all of them. The sample lists 340,000 or so clones, roughly 93% occurring once. The specimen comprised peripheral blood, sampled 4 to 5 months after surgery. The receptors originated from a boy under three years old with tuberous sclerosis and intractable seizures. Both conserved end residues are part of each CDR3. Fields, in order: clone size, V gene, J gene, D gene, CDR3 protein, CDR3 DNA. A D gene is named only where the DNA matches it firmly. A row's size may be missing; if present it is once, few, many or a size class.

clone_size: .
v_call: TRBV27
j_call: TRBJ2-7
d_call: TRBD1
cdr3_aa: CASSLIGGSSHEQYF
cdr3_nt: TGTGCCAGCAGTTTGATAGGGGGCAGTTCCCACGAGCAGTACTTC

clone_size: .
v_call: TRBV15
j_call: TRBJ2-1
d_call: TRBD2
cdr3_aa: CATSSDSSGRGYNEQFF
cdr3_nt: TGTGCCACCAGCAGTGACTCAAGCGGGAGGGGGTACAATGAGCAGTTCTTC

clone_size: .
v_call: TRBV4-2
j_call: TRBJ2-3
d_call: TRBD2
cdr3_aa: CASSQENGGSGNTDTQYF
cdr3_nt: TGTGCCAGCAGCCAGGAAAACGGGGGTAGCGGGAACACAGATACGCAGTATTTT

clone_size: .
v_call: TRBV10-3
j_call: TRBJ2-3
d_call: TRBD2
cdr3_aa: CAISGGLAGDLSSTDTQYF
cdr3_nt: TGTGCCATCAGTGGGGGACTAGCGGGGGACTTATCTAGCACAGATACGCAGTATTTT

clone_size: .
v_call: TRBV6-6
j_call: TRBJ2-3
d_call: .
cdr3_aa: CASSYLLQGTDTQYF
cdr3_nt: TGTGCCAGCAGTTACCTTTTACAGGGCACAGATACGCAGTATTTT

clone_size: .
v_call: TRBV6-5
j_call: TRBJ1-3
d_call: .
cdr3_aa: CASSYLAAGNTIYF
cdr3_nt: TGTGCCAGCAGTTACTTAGCTGCTGGAAACACCATATATTTT

clone_size: once
v_call: TRBV11-3
j_call: TRBJ2-1
d_call: TRBD2
cdr3_aa: CASSFWASGSSYNEQFF
cdr3_nt: TGTGCCAGCAGCTTTTGGGCTAGCGGGAGCTCCTACAATGAGCAGTTCTTC

clone_size: .
v_call: TRBV6-5
j_call: TRBJ2-7
d_call: TRBD2
cdr3_aa: CASSFRSGGHEQYF
cdr3_nt: TGTGCCAGCAGTTTCCGTAGCGGGGGCCACGAGCAGTACTTC

clone_size: .
v_call: TRBV6-1
j_call: TRBJ2-1
d_call: TRBD1
cdr3_aa: CASSATGVHSRSYNEQFF
cdr3_nt: TGTGCCAGCAGTGCGACAGGGGTCCATTCCCGTTCCTACAATGAGCAGTTCTTC

clone_size: .
v_call: TRBV12-3/TRBV12-4
j_call: TRBJ2-7
d_call: .
cdr3_aa: CASSFQLKDEQYF
cdr3_nt: TGTGCCAGCAGTTTTCAACTAAAGGACGAGCAGTACTTC

clone_size: .
v_call: TRBV7-2
j_call: TRBJ1-3
d_call: .
cdr3_aa: CASSLGTGSGNTIYF
cdr3_nt: TGTGCCAGCAGCTTAGGAACAGGGTCTGGAAACACCATATATTTT

clone_size: .
v_call: TRBV7-2
j_call: TRBJ1-1
d_call: .
cdr3_aa: CASSFQGRDTEAFF
cdr3_nt: TGTGCCAGCAGCTTCCAGGGGCGCGACACTGAAGCTTTCTTT

clone_size: .
v_call: TRBV7-3
j_call: TRBJ2-5
d_call: TRBD2
cdr3_aa: CASSLKAPLFGLAGVQETQYF
cdr3_nt: TGTGCCAGCAGCTTAAAGGCACCCCTGTTCGGCCTAGCGGGAGTTCAAGAGACCCAGTACTTC

clone_size: few
v_call: TRBV18
j_call: TRBJ1-3
d_call: .
cdr3_aa: CASSPARDGNTIYF
cdr3_nt: TGTGCCAGCTCACCAGCGAGGGATGGAAACACCATATATTTT

clone_size: .
v_call: TRBV27
j_call: TRBJ2-1
d_call: .
cdr3_aa: CASSSGGYEQFF
cdr3_nt: TGTGCCAGCAGTTCGGGGGGCTATGAGCAGTTCTTC

clone_size: .
v_call: TRBV3-1/TRBV3-2
j_call: TRBJ2-2
d_call: .
cdr3_aa: CASSQGAGSTGELFF
cdr3_nt: TGTGCCAGCAGCCAAGGGGCGGGGTCCACCGGGGAGCTGTTTTTT

clone_size: .
v_call: TRBV23-1
j_call: TRBJ1-2
d_call: .
cdr3_aa: CASSQSRGAIEGYTF
cdr3_nt: TGCGCCAGCAGTCAATCGCGGGGGGCAATTGAAGGCTACACCTTC

clone_size: .
v_call: TRBV2
j_call: TRBJ1-2
d_call: .
cdr3_aa: CASAPDGGYTF
cdr3_nt: TGTGCCAGCGCCCCGGACGGTGGCTACACCTTC

clone_size: .
v_call: TRBV19
j_call: TRBJ2-7
d_call: TRBD2
cdr3_aa: CASSLTSGSYEQYF
cdr3_nt: TGTGCCAGTAGTCTAACTAGCGGGTCCTACGAGCAGTACTTC

clone_size: .
v_call: TRBV30
j_call: TRBJ2-7
d_call: TRBD2
cdr3_aa: CAWSVASGGYSYEQYF
cdr3_nt: TGTGCCTGGAGTGTTGCTAGCGGGGGCTACTCCTACGAGCAGTACTTC

clone_size: .
v_call: TRBV28
j_call: TRBJ1-1
d_call: .
cdr3_aa: CASSNNRENTEAFF
cdr3_nt: TGTGCCAGCAGTAACAACAGGGAGAACACTGAAGCTTTCTTT

clone_size: .
v_call: TRBV9
j_call: TRBJ1-2
d_call: TRBD1
cdr3_aa: CASSVPPPSRGCYGYTF
cdr3_nt: TGTGCCAGCAGCGTACCCCCCCCTAGCAGGGGGTGTTATGGCTACACCTTC

clone_size: .
v_call: TRBV19
j_call: TRBJ2-1
d_call: .
cdr3_aa: CASSMDAAYNEQFF
cdr3_nt: TGTGCCAGTAGTATGGATGCAGCCTACAATGAGCAGTTCTTC

clone_size: .
v_call: TRBV6-1
j_call: TRBJ1-5
d_call: .
cdr3_aa: CATSKVRLGALNSNQPQHF
cdr3_nt: TGTGCCACCAGTAAAGTACGTCTTGGGGCTCTGAATAGCAATCAGCCCCAGCATTTT

clone_size: .
v_call: TRBV11-2
j_call: TRBJ1-5
d_call: TRBD1
cdr3_aa: CASSSGQGLPQHF
cdr3_nt: TGTGCCAGCAGCTCGGGACAGGGGCTGCCCCAGCATTTT

clone_size: .
v_call: TRBV6-8
j_call: TRBJ2-3
d_call: TRBD2
cdr3_aa: CASAGLAGEFASTDTQYF
cdr3_nt: TGTGCCAGCGCGGGACTAGCGGGGGAGTTTGCTAGCACAGATACGCAGTATTTT

clone_size: .
v_call: TRBV7-9
j_call: TRBJ1-2
d_call: .
cdr3_aa: CASSEGANYGYTF
cdr3_nt: TGTGCCAGCAGTGAGGGGGCTAACTATGGCTACACCTTC

clone_size: once
v_call: TRBV19
j_call: TRBJ2-1
d_call: .
cdr3_aa: CASSFGTSDYNEQFF
cdr3_nt: TGTGCCAGTAGTTTCGGGACGTCGGACTACAATGAGCAGTTCTTC

clone_size: .
v_call: TRBV5-4
j_call: TRBJ2-6
d_call: .
cdr3_aa: CASSLTFISGANVLTF
cdr3_nt: TGTGCCAGCAGCCTTACGTTCATCTCTGGGGCCAACGTCCTGACTTTC

clone_size: .
v_call: TRBV5-4
j_call: TRBJ2-7
d_call: TRBD2
cdr3_aa: CASSLAVAGVREQYF
cdr3_nt: TGTGCCAGCAGCTTGGCGGTAGCGGGAGTTAGAGAGCAGTACTTC

clone_size: .
v_call: TRBV6-5
j_call: TRBJ1-2
d_call: .
cdr3_aa: CASSYSGGITYGYTF
cdr3_nt: TGTGCCAGCAGTTACTCGGGGGGGATTACCTATGGCTACACCTTC

clone_size: .
v_call: TRBV7-9
j_call: TRBJ2-7
d_call: TRBD1
cdr3_aa: CASSSGQDYEQYF
cdr3_nt: TGTGCCAGCAGCTCAGGACAGGACTACGAGCAGTACTTC

clone_size: .
v_call: TRBV4-1
j_call: TRBJ2-3
d_call: TRBD2
cdr3_aa: CASSRPGLAGGTDTQYF
cdr3_nt: TGCGCCAGCAGCCGTCCGGGACTAGCGGGAGGCACAGATACGCAGTATTTT

clone_size: once
v_call: TRBV3-1/TRBV3-2
j_call: TRBJ2-7
d_call: .
cdr3_aa: CASSQDTEGAEQYF
cdr3_nt: TGTGCCAGCAGCCAAGATACGGAGGGCGCCGAGCAGTACTTC

clone_size: once
v_call: TRBV5-1
j_call: TRBJ1-1
d_call: .
cdr3_aa: CASRLNTEAFF
cdr3_nt: TGCGCCAGCAGACTGAACACTGAAGCTTTCTTT

clone_size: few
v_call: TRBV27
j_call: TRBJ1-1
d_call: .
cdr3_aa: CASSFLQNTEAFF
cdr3_nt: TGTGCCAGCAGTTTCCTACAGAACACTGAAGCTTTCTTT

clone_size: once
v_call: TRBV30
j_call: TRBJ1-1
d_call: .
cdr3_aa: CAWSVRRVAFF
cdr3_nt: TGTGCCTGGAGTGTACGCAGGGTAGCTTTCTTT

clone_size: .
v_call: TRBV6-5
j_call: TRBJ2-7
d_call: .
cdr3_aa: CASRDHLLYEQYF
cdr3_nt: TGTGCCAGCAGAGACCATTTACTTTACGAGCAGTACTTC

clone_size: .
v_call: TRBV11-2
j_call: TRBJ1-4
d_call: .
cdr3_aa: CASSLNGGANEKLFF
cdr3_nt: TGTGCCAGCAGCTTAAACGGGGGGGCTAATGAAAAACTGTTTTTT

clone_size: .
v_call: TRBV13
j_call: TRBJ2-5
d_call: .
cdr3_aa: CASSLRGWGETQYF
cdr3_nt: TGTGCCAGCAGCCTCAGGGGTTGGGGCGAGACCCAGTACTTC

clone_size: .
v_call: TRBV7-3
j_call: TRBJ2-3
d_call: .
cdr3_aa: CASSQGWGTDTQYF
cdr3_nt: TGTGCCAGCAGCCAGGGATGGGGCACAGATACGCAGTATTTT

clone_size: .
v_call: TRBV7-9
j_call: TRBJ2-2
d_call: .
cdr3_aa: CASTSKFAGELFF
cdr3_nt: TGTGCCAGCACCTCGAAATTCGCCGGGGAGCTGTTTTTT

clone_size: .
v_call: TRBV10-3
j_call: TRBJ2-7
d_call: TRBD2
cdr3_aa: CAISEGTSGVSYEQYF
cdr3_nt: TGTGCCATCAGTGAGGGAACTAGCGGGGTTTCCTACGAGCAGTACTTC

clone_size: few
v_call: TRBV5-4
j_call: TRBJ2-1
d_call: TRBD2
cdr3_aa: CASRNGLAGVHNEQFF
cdr3_nt: TGTGCCAGCAGAAATGGACTAGCGGGAGTGCATAATGAGCAGTTCTTC

clone_size: .
v_call: TRBV2
j_call: TRBJ2-3
d_call: TRBD2
cdr3_aa: CASNRRTSGGPSTDTQYF
cdr3_nt: TGTGCCAGCAATCGGAGGACTAGCGGGGGCCCTAGCACAGATACGCAGTATTTT

clone_size: .
v_call: TRBV3-1/TRBV3-2
j_call: TRBJ2-5
d_call: TRBD2
cdr3_aa: CASSRNVGTSGAQETQYF
cdr3_nt: TGTGCCAGCAGCCGGAACGTGGGGACTAGCGGGGCTCAAGAGACCCAGTACTTC

clone_size: few
v_call: TRBV27
j_call: TRBJ1-1
d_call: .
cdr3_aa: CASSLHRLNTEAFF
cdr3_nt: TGTGCCAGCAGTTTACACAGGCTGAACACTGAAGCTTTCTTT

clone_size: .
v_call: TRBV27
j_call: TRBJ1-1
d_call: .
cdr3_aa: CASSFAQGLNTEAFF
cdr3_nt: TGTGCCAGCAGTTTCGCACAGGGTCTGAACACTGAAGCTTTCTTT

clone_size: .
v_call: TRBV10-1
j_call: TRBJ2-1
d_call: TRBD2
cdr3_aa: CASSEGLAGGNEQFF
cdr3_nt: TGCGCCAGCAGTGAGGGACTAGCGGGAGGCAATGAGCAGTTCTTC

clone_size: .
v_call: TRBV9
j_call: TRBJ1-2
d_call: .
cdr3_aa: CASSPEGGSYTF
cdr3_nt: TGTGCCAGCAGCCCAGAGGGGGGTAGCTACACCTTC

clone_size: .
v_call: TRBV3-1/TRBV3-2
j_call: TRBJ2-7
d_call: TRBD2
cdr3_aa: CASSQDRPSGSYEQYF
cdr3_nt: TGTGCCAGCAGCCAAGATCGACCTAGCGGATCCTACGAGCAGTACTTC

clone_size: .
v_call: TRBV7-9
j_call: TRBJ2-1
d_call: .
cdr3_aa: CASSLGRDLYNEQFF
cdr3_nt: TGTGCCAGCAGCTTAGGGCGGGACCTCTACAATGAGCAGTTCTTC

clone_size: once
v_call: TRBV7-8
j_call: TRBJ2-7
d_call: TRBD1
cdr3_aa: CASSSSGQGLYEQYF
cdr3_nt: TGTGCCAGCAGCTCCTCGGGACAGGGGCTATACGAGCAGTACTTC